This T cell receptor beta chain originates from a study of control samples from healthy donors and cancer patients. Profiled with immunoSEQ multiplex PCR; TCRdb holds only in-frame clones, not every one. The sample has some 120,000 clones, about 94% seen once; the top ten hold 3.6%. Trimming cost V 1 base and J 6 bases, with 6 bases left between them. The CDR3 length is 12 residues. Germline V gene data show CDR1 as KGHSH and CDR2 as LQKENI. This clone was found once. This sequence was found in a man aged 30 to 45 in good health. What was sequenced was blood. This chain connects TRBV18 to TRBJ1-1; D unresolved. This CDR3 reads CASSPLTPEAFF. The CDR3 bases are TGTGCCAGCTCACCACTCACTCCTGAAGCTTTCTTT.